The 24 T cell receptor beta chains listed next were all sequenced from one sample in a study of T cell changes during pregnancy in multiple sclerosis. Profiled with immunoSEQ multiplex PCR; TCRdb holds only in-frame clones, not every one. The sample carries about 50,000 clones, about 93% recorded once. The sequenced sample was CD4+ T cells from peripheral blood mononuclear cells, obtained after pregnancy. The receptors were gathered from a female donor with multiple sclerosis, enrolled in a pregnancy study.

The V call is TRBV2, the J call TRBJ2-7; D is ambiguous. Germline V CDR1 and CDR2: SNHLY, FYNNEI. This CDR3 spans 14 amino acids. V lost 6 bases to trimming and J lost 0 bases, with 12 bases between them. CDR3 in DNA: TGTGCCAGCAGGCCTCAGGTTAGCTCCTACGAGCAGTACTTC. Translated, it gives CASRPQVSSYEQYF.

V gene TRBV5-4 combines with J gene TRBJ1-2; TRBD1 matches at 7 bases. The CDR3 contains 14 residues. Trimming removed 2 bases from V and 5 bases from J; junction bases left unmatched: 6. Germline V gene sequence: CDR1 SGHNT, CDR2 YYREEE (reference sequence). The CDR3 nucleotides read TGTGCCAGCAGCTTAAAAGGGGGCGGATATGGCTACACCTTC. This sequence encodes CASSLKGGGYGYTF.

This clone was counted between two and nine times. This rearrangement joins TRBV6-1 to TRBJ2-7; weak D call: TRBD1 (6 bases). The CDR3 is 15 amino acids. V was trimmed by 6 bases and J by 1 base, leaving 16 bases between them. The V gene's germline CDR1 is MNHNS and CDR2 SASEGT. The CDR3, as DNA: TGTGCCAGCAGGGACGAGAAGACAGGATCCTACGAGCAGTACTTC. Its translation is CASRDEKTGSYEQYF.

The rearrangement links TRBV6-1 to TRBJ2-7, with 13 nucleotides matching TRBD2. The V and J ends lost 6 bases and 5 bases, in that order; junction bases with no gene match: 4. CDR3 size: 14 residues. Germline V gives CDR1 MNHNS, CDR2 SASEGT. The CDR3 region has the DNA TGTGCCAGCAGCCGGACTAGCGGGAGCCACGAGCAGTACTTC. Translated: CASSRTSGSHEQYF.

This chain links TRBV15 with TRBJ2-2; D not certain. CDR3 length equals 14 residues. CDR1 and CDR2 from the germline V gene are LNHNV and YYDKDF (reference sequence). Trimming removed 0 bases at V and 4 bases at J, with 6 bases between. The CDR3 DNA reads TGTGCCACCAGCAGAGACAGAGGCACCGGGGAGCTGTTTTTT. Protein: CATSRDRGTGELFF.

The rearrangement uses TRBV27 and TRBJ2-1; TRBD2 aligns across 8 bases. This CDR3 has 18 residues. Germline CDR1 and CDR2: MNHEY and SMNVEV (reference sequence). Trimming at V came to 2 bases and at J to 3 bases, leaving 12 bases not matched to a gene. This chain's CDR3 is CASSLNAGGGRNYNEQFF. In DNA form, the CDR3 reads TGTGCCAGCAGTTTAAACGCGGGAGGCGGGAGGAACTACAATGAGCAGTTCTTC.

The CDR3 DNA is TGTGCCAGCTGCGACAGGGTCTACAATGAGCAGTTCTTC. Translation gives CASCDRVYNEQFF. J is TRBJ2-1 and V is TRBV6-1, with TRBD1 matching over 7 bases. Trimming cost V 8 bases and J 3 bases; bases outside gene matches: 4. Germline assignment: CDR1 MNHNS and CDR2 SASEGT. The CDR3 sequence is 13 residues long.

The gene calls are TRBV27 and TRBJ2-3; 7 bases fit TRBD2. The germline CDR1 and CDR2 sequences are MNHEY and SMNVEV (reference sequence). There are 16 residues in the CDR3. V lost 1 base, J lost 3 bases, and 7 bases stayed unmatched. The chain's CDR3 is CASSLFGGSLTDTQYF. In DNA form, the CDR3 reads TGTGCCAGCAGTTTATTCGGCGGGAGTTTGACAGATACGCAGTATTTT.

The CDR3 nucleotides read TGTGCCATCAGTTTAGAACTCCCTGAGCAGTTCTTC. It specifies CAISLELPEQFF. The chain recombines TRBV10-3 with TRBJ2-1, with D unresolved. Germline V gene data show CDR1 as ENHRY and CDR2 as SYGVKD. The CDR3 has 12 residues. V was clipped by 5 bases and J by 9 bases, with 11 bases between them.

CDR3 nucleotide sequence: TGTGCCAGCAGCGTCAGGGGGATGAACACTGAAGCTTTCTTT. It yields the protein CASSVRGMNTEAFF. The chain employs TRBV9 and TRBJ1-1; 7 bases are shared with TRBD1. In germline, CDR1 is SGDLS, CDR2 YYNGEE. This CDR3 contains 14 residues. V was pared by 2 bases and J by 0 bases, with 1 base of the junction left unmatched.

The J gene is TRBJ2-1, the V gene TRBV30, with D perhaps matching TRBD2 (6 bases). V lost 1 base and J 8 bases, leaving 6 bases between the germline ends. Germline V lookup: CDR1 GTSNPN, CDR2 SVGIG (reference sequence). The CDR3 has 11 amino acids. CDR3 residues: CAWSAGDEQFF. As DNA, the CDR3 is TGTGCCTGGAGTGCGGGGGATGAGCAGTTCTTC.

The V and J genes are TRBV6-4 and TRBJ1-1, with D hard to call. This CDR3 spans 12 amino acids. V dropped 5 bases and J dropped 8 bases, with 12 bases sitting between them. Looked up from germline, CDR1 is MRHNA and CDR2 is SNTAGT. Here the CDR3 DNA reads TGTGCCAGCAGTTTAATGACGGGGGAAGCTTTCTTT. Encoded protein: CASSLMTGEAFF.

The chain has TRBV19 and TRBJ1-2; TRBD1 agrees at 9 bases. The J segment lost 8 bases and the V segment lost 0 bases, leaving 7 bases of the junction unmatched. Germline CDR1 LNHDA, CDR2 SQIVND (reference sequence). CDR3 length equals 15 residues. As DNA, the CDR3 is TGTGCCAGTAGTATAGACGGGACAGGGATTAGCGGCTACACCTTC. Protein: CASSIDGTGISGYTF.

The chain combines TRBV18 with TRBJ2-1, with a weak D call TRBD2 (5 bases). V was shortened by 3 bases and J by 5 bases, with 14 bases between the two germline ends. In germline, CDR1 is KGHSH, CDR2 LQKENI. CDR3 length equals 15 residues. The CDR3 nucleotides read TGTGCCAGCTCACCGAGGCGGGTGAGCGACAATGAGCAGTTCTTC. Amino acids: CASSPRRVSDNEQFF.

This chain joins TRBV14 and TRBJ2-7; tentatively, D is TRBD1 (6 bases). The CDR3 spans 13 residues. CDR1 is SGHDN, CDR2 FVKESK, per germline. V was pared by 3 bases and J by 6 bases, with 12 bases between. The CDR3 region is CASSHRGGLEQYF. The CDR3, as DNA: TGTGCCAGCAGCCACAGGGGTGGGCTCGAGCAGTACTTC.

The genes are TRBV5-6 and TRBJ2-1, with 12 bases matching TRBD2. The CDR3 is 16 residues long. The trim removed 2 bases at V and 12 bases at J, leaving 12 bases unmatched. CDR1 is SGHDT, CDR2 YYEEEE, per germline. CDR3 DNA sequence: TGTGCCAGCAGCTTACTAGCGGGAGGCCCCCACGTGTGGCAGTTCTTC. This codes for CASSLLAGGPHVWQFF.

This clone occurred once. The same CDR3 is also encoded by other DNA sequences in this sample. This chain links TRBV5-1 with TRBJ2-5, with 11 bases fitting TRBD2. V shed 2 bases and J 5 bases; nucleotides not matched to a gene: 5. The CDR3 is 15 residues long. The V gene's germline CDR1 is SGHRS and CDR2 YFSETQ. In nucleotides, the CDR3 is TGCGCCAGCAGCTTTACTAGCGGGGGTCTGGAGACCCAGTACTTC. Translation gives CASSFTSGGLETQYF.

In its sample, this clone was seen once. CDR3: CASSRPQGHGYTF. CDR3 nucleotides: TGTGCCAGCAGTCGACCTCAGGGCCATGGCTACACCTTC. The rearrangement links TRBV27 to TRBJ1-2, with D perhaps matching TRBD1 (5 bases). This CDR3 has 13 residues. CDR1 MNHEY and CDR2 SMNVEV come from the germline V gene (reference sequence). Trimming took 5 bases from V and 6 from J, leaving 13 bases between them.

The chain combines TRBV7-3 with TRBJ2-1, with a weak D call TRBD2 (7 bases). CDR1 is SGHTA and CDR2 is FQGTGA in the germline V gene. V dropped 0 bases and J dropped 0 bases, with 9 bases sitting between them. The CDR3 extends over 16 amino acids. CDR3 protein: CASSLTGGASYNEQFF. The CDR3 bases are TGTGCCAGCAGCTTAACGGGGGGGGCCTCCTACAATGAGCAGTTCTTC.

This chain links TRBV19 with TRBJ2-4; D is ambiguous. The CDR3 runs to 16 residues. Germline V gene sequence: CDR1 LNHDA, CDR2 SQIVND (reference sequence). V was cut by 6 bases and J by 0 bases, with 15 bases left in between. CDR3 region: CASRSLTNLAKNIQYF. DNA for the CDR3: TGTGCCAGTAGGAGCCTTACTAATCTAGCCAAAAACATTCAGTACTTC.

The CDR3 protein is CASSLARDSLSGANVLTF. The CDR3 nucleotides read TGTGCCAGCAGCTTAGCTCGAGACAGCCTCTCTGGGGCCAACGTCCTGACTTTC. V is TRBV7-9 and J is TRBJ2-6; maybe TRBD1 (5 bases). The CDR3 extends over 18 amino acids. Germline CDR1 is SEHNR and CDR2 is FQNEAQ (reference sequence). V lost 0 bases and J lost 0, with 12 bases in between.

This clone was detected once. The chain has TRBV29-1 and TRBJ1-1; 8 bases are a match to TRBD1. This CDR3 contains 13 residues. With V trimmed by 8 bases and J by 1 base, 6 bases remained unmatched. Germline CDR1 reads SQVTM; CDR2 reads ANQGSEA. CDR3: CSSWTGSNTEAFF. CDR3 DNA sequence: TGCAGCTCTTGGACAGGGTCGAACACTGAAGCTTTCTTT. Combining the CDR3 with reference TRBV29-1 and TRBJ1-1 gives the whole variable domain SAVISQKPSRDICQRGTSLTIQCQVDSQVTMMFWYRQQPGQSLTLIATANQGSEATYESGFVIDKFPISRPNLTFSTLTVSNMSPEDSSIYLCSSWTGSNTEAFFGQGTRLTVV.

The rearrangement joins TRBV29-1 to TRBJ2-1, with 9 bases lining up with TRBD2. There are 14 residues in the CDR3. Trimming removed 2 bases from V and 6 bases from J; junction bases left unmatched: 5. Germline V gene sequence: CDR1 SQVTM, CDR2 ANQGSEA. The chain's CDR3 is CSVERLAGPNEQFF. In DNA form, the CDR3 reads TGCAGCGTTGAAAGGCTAGCGGGGCCCAATGAGCAGTTCTTC.

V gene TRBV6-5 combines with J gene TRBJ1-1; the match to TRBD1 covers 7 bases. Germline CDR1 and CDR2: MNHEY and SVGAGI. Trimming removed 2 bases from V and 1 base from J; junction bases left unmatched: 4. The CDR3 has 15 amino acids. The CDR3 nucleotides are TGTGCCAGCAGTTACGCTAGGACAGGGAACACTGAAGCTTTCTTT. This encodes CASSYARTGNTEAFF.